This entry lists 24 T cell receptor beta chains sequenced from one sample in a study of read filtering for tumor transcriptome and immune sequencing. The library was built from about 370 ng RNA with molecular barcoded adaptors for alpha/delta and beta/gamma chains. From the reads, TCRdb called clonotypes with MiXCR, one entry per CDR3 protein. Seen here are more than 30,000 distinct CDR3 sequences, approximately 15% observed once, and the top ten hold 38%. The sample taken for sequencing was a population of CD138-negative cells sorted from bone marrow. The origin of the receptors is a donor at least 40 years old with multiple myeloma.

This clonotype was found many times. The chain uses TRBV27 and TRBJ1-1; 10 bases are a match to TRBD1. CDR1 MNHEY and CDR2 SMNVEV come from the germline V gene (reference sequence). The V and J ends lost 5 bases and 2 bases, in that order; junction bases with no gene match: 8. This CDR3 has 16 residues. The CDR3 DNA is TGTGCCAGCAGTCCCCCGACAGGGGGCGGAAACACTGAAGCTTTCTTT. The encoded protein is CASSPPTGGGNTEAFF.

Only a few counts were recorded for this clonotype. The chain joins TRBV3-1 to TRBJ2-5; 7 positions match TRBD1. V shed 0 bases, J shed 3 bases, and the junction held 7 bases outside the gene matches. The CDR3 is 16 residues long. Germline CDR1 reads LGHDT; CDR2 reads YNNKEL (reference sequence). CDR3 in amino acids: CASSQEDRVPKETQYF. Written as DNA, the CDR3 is TGTGCCAGCAGCCAAGAAGACAGGGTCCCTAAAGAGACCCAGTACTTC.

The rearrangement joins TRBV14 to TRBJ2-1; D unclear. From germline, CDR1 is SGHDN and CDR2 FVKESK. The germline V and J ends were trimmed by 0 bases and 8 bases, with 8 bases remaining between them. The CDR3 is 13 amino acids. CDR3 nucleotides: TGTGCCAGCAGCCAAGAATGGCATGATGAGCAGTTCTTC. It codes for CASSQEWHDEQFF. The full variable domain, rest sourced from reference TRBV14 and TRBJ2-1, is EAGVTQFPSHSVIEKGQTVTLRCDPISGHDNLYWYRRVMGKEIKFLLHFVKESKQDESGMPNNRFLAERTGGTYSTLKVQPAELEDSGVYFCASSQEWHDEQFFGPGTRLTVL.

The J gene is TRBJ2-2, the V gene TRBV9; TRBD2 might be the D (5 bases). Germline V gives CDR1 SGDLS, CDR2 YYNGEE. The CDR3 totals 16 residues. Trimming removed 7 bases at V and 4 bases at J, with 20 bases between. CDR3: CASGEGLLDITGELFF. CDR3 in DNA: TGTGCCAGCGGGGAAGGACTCTTAGATATCACCGGGGAGCTGTTTTTT.

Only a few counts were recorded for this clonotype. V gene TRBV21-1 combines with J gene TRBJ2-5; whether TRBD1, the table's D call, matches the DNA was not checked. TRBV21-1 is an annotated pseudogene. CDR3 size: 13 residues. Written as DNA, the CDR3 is TGTGCCAGCAGCATCCGGGAAAAAGAGACCCAGTACTTC. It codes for CASSIREKETQYF.

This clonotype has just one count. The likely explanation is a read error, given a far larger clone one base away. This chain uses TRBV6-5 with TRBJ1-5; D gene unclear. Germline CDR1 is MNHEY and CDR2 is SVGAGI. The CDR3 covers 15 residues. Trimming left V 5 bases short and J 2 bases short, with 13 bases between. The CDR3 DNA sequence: TGTGCCAGCAGTGAACGGTGGCGGGGCAATCAGCCCCAGCATTTT. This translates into CASSERWRGNQPQHF.

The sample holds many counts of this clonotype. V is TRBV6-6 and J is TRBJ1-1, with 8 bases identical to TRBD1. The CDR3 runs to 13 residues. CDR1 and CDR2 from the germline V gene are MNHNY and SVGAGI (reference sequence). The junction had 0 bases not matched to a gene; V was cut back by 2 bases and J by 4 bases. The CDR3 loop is CASSYGQGTEAFF. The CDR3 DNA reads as TGTGCCAGCAGTTACGGACAGGGCACTGAAGCTTTCTTT.

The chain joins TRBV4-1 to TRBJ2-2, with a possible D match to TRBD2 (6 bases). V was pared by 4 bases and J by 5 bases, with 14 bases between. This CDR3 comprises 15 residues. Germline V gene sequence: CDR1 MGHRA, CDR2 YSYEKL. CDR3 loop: CASSRLRGPTGELFF. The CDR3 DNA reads TGCGCCAGCAGCCGCCTGCGGGGCCCAACCGGGGAGCTGTTTTTT.

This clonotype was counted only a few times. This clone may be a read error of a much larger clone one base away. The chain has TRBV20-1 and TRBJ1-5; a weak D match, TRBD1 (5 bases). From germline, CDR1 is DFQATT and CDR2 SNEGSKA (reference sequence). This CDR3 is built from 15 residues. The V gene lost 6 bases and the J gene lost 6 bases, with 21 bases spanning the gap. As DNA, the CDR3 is TGCAGTGCCTGGGGGATACAGGCGTGGGGTCAGCCCCAGCATTTT. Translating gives CSAWGIQAWGQPQHF.

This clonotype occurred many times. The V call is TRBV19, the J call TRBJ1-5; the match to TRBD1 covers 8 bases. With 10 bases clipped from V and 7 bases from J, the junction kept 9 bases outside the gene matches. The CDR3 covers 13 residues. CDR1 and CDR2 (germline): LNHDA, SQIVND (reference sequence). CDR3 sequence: CATEDRAGQPQHF. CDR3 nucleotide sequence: TGTGCCACTGAGGACAGGGCCGGACAGCCCCAGCATTTT.

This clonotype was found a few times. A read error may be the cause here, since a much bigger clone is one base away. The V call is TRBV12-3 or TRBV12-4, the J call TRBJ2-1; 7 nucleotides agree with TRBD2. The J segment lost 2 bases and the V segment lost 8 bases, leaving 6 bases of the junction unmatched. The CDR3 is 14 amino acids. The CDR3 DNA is TGTGCCAGCGGGCCTAGCGGCCCCTACAATGAGCAGTTCTTC. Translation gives CASGPSGPYNEQFF.

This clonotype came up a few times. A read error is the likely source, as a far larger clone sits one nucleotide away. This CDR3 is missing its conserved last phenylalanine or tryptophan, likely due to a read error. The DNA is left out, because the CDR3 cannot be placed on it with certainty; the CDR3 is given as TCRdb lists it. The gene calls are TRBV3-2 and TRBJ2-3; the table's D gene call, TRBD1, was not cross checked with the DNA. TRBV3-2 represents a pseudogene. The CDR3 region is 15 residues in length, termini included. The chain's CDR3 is CASSHHYPPGDTQYS.

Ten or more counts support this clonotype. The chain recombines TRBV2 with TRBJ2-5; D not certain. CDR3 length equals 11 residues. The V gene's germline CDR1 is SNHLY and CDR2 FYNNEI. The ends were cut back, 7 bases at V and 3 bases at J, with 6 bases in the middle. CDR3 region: CASKREETQYF. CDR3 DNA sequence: TGTGCCAGCAAAAGGGAAGAGACCCAGTACTTC.

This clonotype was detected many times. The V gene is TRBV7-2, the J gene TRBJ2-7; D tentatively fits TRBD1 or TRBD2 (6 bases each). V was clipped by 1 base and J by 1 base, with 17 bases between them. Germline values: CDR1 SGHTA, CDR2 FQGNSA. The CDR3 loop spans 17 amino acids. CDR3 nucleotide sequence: TGTGCCAGCAGCTTAGGGGTAAGGGGGAGGCCATCCTACGAGCAGTACTTC. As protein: CASSLGVRGRPSYEQYF.

In nucleotides, the CDR3 is TGCAGTGCAACCTCGGGGCCCCCGGGCGATGAGCAGTTCTTC. It is translated as CSATSGPPGDEQFF. V and J are TRBV20-1 and TRBJ2-1; D may match TRBD1 or TRBD2 (5 bases each). V shed 6 bases and J shed 8 bases, with 20 bases lying between them. Germline V gene sequence: CDR1 DFQATT, CDR2 SNEGSKA (reference sequence). This CDR3 has 14 residues.

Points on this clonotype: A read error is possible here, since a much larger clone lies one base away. The CDR3 DNA is TGCAGTGCAACTAATTTTGGGGAGGGCGCAGATACGCAGTATTTT. Translated, it gives CSATNFGEGADTQYF. The chain has TRBV20-1 and TRBJ2-3, with 7 bases lining up with TRBD2. The CDR3 is 15 amino acids. Trimming removed 6 bases from V and 4 bases from J; junction bases left unmatched: 13. Germline lookup yields CDR1 DFQATT and CDR2 SNEGSKA (reference sequence).

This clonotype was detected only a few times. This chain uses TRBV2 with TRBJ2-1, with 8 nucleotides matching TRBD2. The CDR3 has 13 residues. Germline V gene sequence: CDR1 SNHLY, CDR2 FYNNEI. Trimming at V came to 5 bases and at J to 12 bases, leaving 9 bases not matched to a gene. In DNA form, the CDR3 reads TGTGCCAGCAGTTCCGGGACTAGTTCGCGGCAGTTCTTC. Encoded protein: CASSSGTSSRQFF.

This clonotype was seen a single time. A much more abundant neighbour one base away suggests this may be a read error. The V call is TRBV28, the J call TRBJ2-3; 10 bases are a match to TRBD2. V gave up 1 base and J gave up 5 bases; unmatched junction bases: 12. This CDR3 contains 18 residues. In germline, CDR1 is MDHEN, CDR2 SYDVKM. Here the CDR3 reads CASSLSSGLAVEQDTQYF. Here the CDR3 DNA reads TGTGCCAGCAGTTTATCATCCGGACTAGCGGTGGAACAAGATACGCAGTATTTT.

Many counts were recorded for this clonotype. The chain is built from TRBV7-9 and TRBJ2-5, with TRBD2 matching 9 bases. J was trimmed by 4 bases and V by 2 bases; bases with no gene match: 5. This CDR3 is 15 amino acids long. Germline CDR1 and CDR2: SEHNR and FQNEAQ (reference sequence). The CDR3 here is CASSLQAGGGETQYF. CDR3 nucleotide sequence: TGTGCCAGCAGCTTACAAGCGGGAGGCGGAGAGACCCAGTACTTC.

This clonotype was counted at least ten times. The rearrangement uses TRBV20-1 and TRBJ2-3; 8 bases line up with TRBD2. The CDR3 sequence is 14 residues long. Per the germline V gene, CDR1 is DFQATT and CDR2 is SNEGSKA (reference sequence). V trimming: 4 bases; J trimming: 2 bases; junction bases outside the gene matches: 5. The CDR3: CSAKSGSHTDTQYF. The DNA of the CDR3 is TGCAGTGCTAAAAGCGGGAGTCACACAGATACGCAGTATTTT.

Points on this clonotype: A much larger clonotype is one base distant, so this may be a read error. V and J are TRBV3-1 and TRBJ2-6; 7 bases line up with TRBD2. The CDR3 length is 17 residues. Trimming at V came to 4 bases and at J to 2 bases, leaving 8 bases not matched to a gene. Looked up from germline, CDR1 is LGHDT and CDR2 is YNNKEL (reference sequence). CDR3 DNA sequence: TGTGCCAGCAGCCCTTCACCGGGGGGTACTGGGGCCAACGTCCTGACTTTC. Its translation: CASSPSPGGTGANVLTF. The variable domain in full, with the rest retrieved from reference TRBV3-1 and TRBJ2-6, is DTAVSQTPKYLVTQMGNDKSIKCEQNLGHDTMYWYKQDSKKFLKIMFSYNNKELIINETVPNRFSPKSPDKAHLNLHINSLELGDSAVYFCASSPSPGGTGANVLTFGAGSRLTVL.

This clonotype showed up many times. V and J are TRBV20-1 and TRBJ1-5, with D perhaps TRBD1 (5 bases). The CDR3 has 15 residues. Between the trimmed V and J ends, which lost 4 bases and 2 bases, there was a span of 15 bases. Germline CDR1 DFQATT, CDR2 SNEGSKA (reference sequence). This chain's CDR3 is CSAKSFGARNQPQHF. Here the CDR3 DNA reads TGCAGTGCTAAGAGTTTTGGGGCCCGCAATCAGCCCCAGCATTTT.

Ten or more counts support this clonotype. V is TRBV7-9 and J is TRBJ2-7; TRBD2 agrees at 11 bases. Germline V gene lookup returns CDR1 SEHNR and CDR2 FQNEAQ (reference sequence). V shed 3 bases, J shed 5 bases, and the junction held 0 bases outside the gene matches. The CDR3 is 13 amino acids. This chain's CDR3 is CASSFSGRDEQYF. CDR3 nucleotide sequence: TGTGCCAGCAGCTTTAGCGGGAGGGACGAGCAGTACTTC.

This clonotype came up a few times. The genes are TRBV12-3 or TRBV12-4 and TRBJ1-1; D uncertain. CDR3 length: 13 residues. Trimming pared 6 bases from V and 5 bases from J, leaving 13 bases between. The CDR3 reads CASRAHGETEAFF. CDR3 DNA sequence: TGTGCCAGCAGGGCCCACGGGGAGACTGAAGCTTTCTTT.